One and the same sample provided the 28 T cell receptor beta chains below, sequenced in a study of blood T cell repertoires in COVID-19. Sequenced by immunoSEQ multiplex PCR; TCRdb stores in-frame clones only, minus some. The sample lists 150,000 to 200,000 clones, 88% seen once, with around 9.5% in the top ten. The sample comprised PBMCs or T cells enriched from blood (not recorded which). All receptors come from a woman younger than 35 who had recovered from COVID-19.

The count of this clone is one. V usage is TRBV6-5 and J usage is TRBJ2-7; D is unresolved. Trimming pared 7 bases from V and 3 bases from J, leaving 13 bases between. This CDR3 region has 13 residues. Germline-derived CDR1 and CDR2 are MNHEY and SVGAGI. The CDR3 sequence: CASTPNLNYEQYF. In nucleotides, the CDR3 is TGTGCCAGCACACCGAACCTAAACTACGAGCAGTACTTC.

This chain connects TRBV5-5 to TRBJ1-2; the match to TRBD1 covers 8 bases. The CDR3 runs 14 residues. After removal of 7 bases from V and 2 bases from J, the junction contained 7 bases not matched to a gene. The germline CDR1 and CDR2 sequences are SGHKS and YYEKEE (reference sequence). This CDR3 reads CASEPGQENYGYTF. The CDR3 bases are TGTGCCAGCGAACCGGGACAGGAAAACTATGGCTACACCTTC.

The genes are TRBV19 and TRBJ1-1; no reliable D call. Germline assignment: CDR1 LNHDA and CDR2 SQIVND (reference sequence). The CDR3 sequence is 15 residues long. V dropped 2 bases and J dropped 0 bases, with 10 bases sitting between them. The chain's CDR3 is CASSIFAGLNTEAFF. In DNA, the CDR3 is TGTGCCAGTAGTATATTCGCGGGCCTGAACACTGAAGCTTTCTTT.

This rearrangement joins TRBV10-2 to TRBJ1-1, with TRBD1 matching over 7 bases. Germline CDR1 reads WSHSY; CDR2 reads SAAADI. The CDR3 totals 18 residues. V trimming: 4 bases; J trimming: 4 bases; junction bases outside the gene matches: 18. The CDR3 DNA follows: TGCGCCAGCAGTGGGCCCGACAGGGAAGGAGAATGGCGCACTGAAGCTTTCTTT. Translating it yields CASSGPDREGEWRTEAFF.

The chain is built from TRBV13 and TRBJ2-7, with TRBD1 matching over 9 bases. The CDR3 extends over 15 amino acids. V trimming: 2 bases; J trimming: 1 base; junction bases outside the gene matches: 3. The germline V gene has CDR1 PRHDT and CDR2 FYEKMQ (reference sequence). The CDR3 here is CASSLLGQGSYEQYF. The CDR3 DNA is TGTGCCAGCAGCTTACTGGGACAGGGATCCTACGAGCAGTACTTC. The full variable domain, its missing parts supplied by reference TRBV13 and TRBJ2-7, is AAGVIQSPRHLIKEKRETATLKCYPIPRHDTVYWYQQGPGQDPQFLISFYEKMQSDKGSIPDRFSAQQFSDYHSELNMSSLELGDSALYFCASSLLGQGSYEQYFGPGTRLTVT.

This clone was counted once. The chain recombines TRBV11-3 with TRBJ2-5, with D possibly TRBD2 on 6 matching bases. CDR1 and CDR2 from the germline V gene are SGHNT and YENEEA. V lost 4 bases to trimming and J lost 6 bases, with 15 bases between them. The CDR3 contains 14 residues. The CDR3 spells CASSSEGDSKTQYF. CDR3 nucleotide sequence: TGTGCCAGCAGCTCAGAAGGGGACTCGAAGACCCAGTACTTC.

The chain has TRBV7-9 and TRBJ2-3; D is perhaps TRBD2 (6 bases). The CDR3 contains 17 residues. The germline CDR1 and CDR2 sequences are SEHNR and FQNEAQ (reference sequence). The V gene lost 5 bases and the J gene lost 4 bases, with 22 bases spanning the gap. The CDR3 region is CASSLESSGRGADTQYF. The CDR3 DNA reads as TGTGCCAGCAGCCTAGAAAGCAGCGGGCGCGGGGCAGATACGCAGTATTTT. Variable domain in full (rest from reference TRBV7-9 and TRBJ2-3): DTGVSQNPRHKITKRGQNVTFRCDPISEHNRLYWYRQTLGQGPEFLTYFQNEAQLEKSRLLSDRFSAERPKGSFSTLEIQRTEQGDSAMYLCASSLESSGRGADTQYFGPGTRLTVL.

This chain links TRBV5-1 with TRBJ2-1, with TRBD2 identical over 11 bases. The germline V gene encodes CDR1 SGHRS and CDR2 YFSETQ. There are 19 residues in the CDR3. The J segment lost 9 bases and the V segment lost 1 base, leaving 18 bases of the junction unmatched. In DNA form, the CDR3 reads TGCGCCAGCAGCTTGATCAGTCCCACTACTAGCGGGGGTTTAGGTGAGCAGTTCTTC. Its protein product is CASSLISPTTSGGLGEQFF.

J is TRBJ2-1 and V is TRBV11-2, with TRBD1 as a possible D gene (5 bases). The CDR3 runs 15 residues. Germline CDR1 SGHAT, CDR2 FQNNGV. The V end was cut by 0 bases, the J end by 4 bases, with 10 bases between. CDR3 residues: CASSLEGQPYNEQFF. The CDR3 DNA reads as TGTGCCAGCAGCTTAGAGGGGCAGCCTTACAATGAGCAGTTCTTC.

The rearrangement links TRBV28 to TRBJ1-3, with D perhaps matching TRBD1 (5 bases). CDR3 length equals 14 residues. V shed 3 bases and J shed 4 bases, with 10 bases lying between them. In germline, CDR1 is MDHEN, CDR2 SYDVKM. The CDR3 DNA sequence: TGTGCCAGCAGTTTCAGACAGACCGGAAACACCATATATTTT. Translating it yields CASSFRQTGNTIYF.

The chain employs TRBV30 and TRBJ1-2; 7 bases line up with TRBD1. With V trimmed by 0 bases and J by 2 bases, 6 bases remained unmatched. Germline-derived CDR1 and CDR2 are GTSNPN and SVGIG (reference sequence). This CDR3 is 15 amino acids long. CDR3 coding DNA: TGTGCCTGGAGTGTGCCGGGACAGTTCAACTATGGCTACACCTTC. Amino acids: CAWSVPGQFNYGYTF. Drawing the rest from reference TRBV30 and TRBJ1-2, the complete variable domain is SQTIHQWPATLVQPVGSPLSLECTVEGTSNPNLYWYRQAAGRGLQLLFYSVGIGQISSEVPQNLSASRPQDRQFILSSKKLLLSDSGFYLCAWSVPGQFNYGYTFGSGTRLTVV.

The CDR3 DNA sequence: TGTGCCAGCTCATCGGATCTAGTCTCTGGAAACACCATATATTTT. The encoded protein is CASSSDLVSGNTIYF. The genes are TRBV18 and TRBJ1-3; no clear D. From germline, CDR1 is KGHSH and CDR2 LQKENI. V lost 5 bases and J lost 0, with 11 bases in between. This CDR3 spans 15 amino acids.

This rearrangement joins TRBV5-4 to TRBJ1-5, with a weak D call TRBD1 (5 bases). The CDR3 is 18 residues long. Trimming removed 2 bases from V and 9 bases from J, with 27 bases in between. The V gene's germline CDR1 is SGHNT and CDR2 YYREEE (reference sequence). The CDR3 here is CASSLNVGAGLGQGPQHF. In DNA, the CDR3 is TGTGCCAGCAGCTTAAACGTTGGTGCAGGGTTGGGCCAGGGGCCCCAGCATTTT.

This CDR3 is CASSSLGGPGTSGSINEQFF. CDR3 nucleotide sequence: TGTGCCAGCTCATCACTGGGGGGGCCAGGGACTAGCGGGAGCATAAATGAGCAGTTCTTC. This rearrangement joins TRBV18 to TRBJ2-1, with 14 positions matching TRBD2. The CDR3 sequence is 20 residues long. The germline V gene has CDR1 KGHSH and CDR2 LQKENI. V lost 5 bases to trimming and J lost 7 bases; unmatched junction nucleotides: 19.

The V call is TRBV5-5, the J call TRBJ1-5, with D possibly TRBD1 on 5 matching bases. CDR3 length: 14 amino acids. V dropped 3 bases and J dropped 2 bases, with 9 bases sitting between them. Germline V gene lookup returns CDR1 SGHKS and CDR2 YYEKEE (reference sequence). CDR3 sequence reads: CASSSTGGNQPQHF. CDR3 in DNA: TGTGCCAGCAGCTCCACAGGAGGCAATCAGCCCCAGCATTTT.

The J gene is TRBJ2-3, the V gene TRBV7-9; 7 positions agree with TRBD2. Trimming at V came to 6 bases and at J to 1 base, leaving 7 bases not matched to a gene. CDR1 and CDR2 (germline): SEHNR, FQNEAQ (reference sequence). The CDR3 is 15 amino acids. The CDR3: CASSLTGGGTDTQYF. The CDR3 DNA is TGTGCCAGCAGTCTGACGGGGGGTGGCACAGATACGCAGTATTTT.

The V and J genes are TRBV28 and TRBJ1-5; possible D gene TRBD1, 6 bases. The CDR3 runs 19 residues. Germline CDR1 and CDR2: MDHEN and SYDVKM. The V end lost 8 bases, the J end lost 0 bases, and 26 bases lay between the germline ends. CDR3 DNA sequence: TGTGCCAGCCTAACGGCACGGGGGGGCGGAAAGCTTAGCAATCAGCCCCAGCATTTT. Translation: CASLTARGGGKLSNQPQHF.

This clone came up a few times. The rearrangement uses TRBV6-2 or TRBV6-3 and TRBJ2-7; D is unresolved. Trimming shortened V by 0 bases and J by 2 bases, and 5 bases separated the two germline ends. Germline V gives CDR1 MNHEY, CDR2 SVGEGT. The CDR3 contains 13 residues. DNA for the CDR3: TGTGCCAGCAGTTACTCCGACACCTACGAGCAGTACTTC. Its protein product is CASSYSDTYEQYF.

CDR3 in amino acids: CASSYIGLAGQSGELFF. CDR3 coding DNA: TGTGCCAGCAGCTACATTGGACTAGCGGGCCAATCCGGGGAGCTGTTTTTT. J is TRBJ2-2 and V is TRBV7-2, with 11 bases lining up with TRBD2. Germline V gives CDR1 SGHTA, CDR2 FQGNSA. V was pared by 4 bases and J by 6 bases, with 10 bases of the junction left unmatched. The CDR3 covers 17 residues.

A few counts support this clone. The V and J genes are TRBV2 and TRBJ1-1; 8 positions match TRBD1. V was clipped by 2 bases and J by 7 bases; unmatched bases: 6. Germline V gene data show CDR1 as SNHLY and CDR2 as FYNNEI. This CDR3 is built from 14 residues. The CDR3 is CASSERGQGFEAFF. In DNA form, the CDR3 reads TGTGCCAGCAGTGAAAGAGGACAGGGCTTTGAAGCTTTCTTT.

V gene TRBV5-6 combines with J gene TRBJ1-1; D is unclear. V dropped 0 bases and J dropped 6 bases, with 12 bases sitting between them. CDR1 and CDR2 from the germline V gene are SGHDT and YYEEEE. The CDR3 has 14 amino acids. The CDR3 loop reads CASSLDSYYSEAFF. The CDR3 DNA follows: TGTGCCAGCAGCTTGGACAGTTATTATTCTGAAGCTTTCTTT.

This rearrangement joins TRBV7-9 to TRBJ2-1, with 10 bases that match TRBD1. Trimming removed 4 bases from V and 5 bases from J; junction bases left unmatched: 5. This CDR3 spans 15 amino acids. The germline V gene encodes CDR1 SEHNR and CDR2 FQNEAQ (reference sequence). In DNA, the CDR3 is TGTGCCAGCAGCTACGGACAGGGGGGGAACAATGAGCAGTTCTTC. It yields the protein CASSYGQGGNNEQFF.

V and J are TRBV25-1 and TRBJ2-3; TRBD2 aligns across 9 bases. CDR1 MGHDK and CDR2 SYGVNS come from the germline V gene. The V gene end was trimmed by 4 bases and the J gene end by 5 bases; junction bases not matched to a gene: 16. This CDR3 comprises 18 residues. CDR3 DNA: TGTGCCAGCAGTGCCTCCCCAGGAGTAGCGGGAGTATTAGATACGCAGTATTTT. This codes for CASSASPGVAGVLDTQYF. The whole variable domain, filled in from reference TRBV25-1 and TRBJ2-3, reads EADIYQTPRYLVIGTGKKITLECSQTMGHDKMYWYQQDPGMELHLIHYSYGVNSTEKGDLSSESTVSRIRTEHFPLTLESARPSHTSQYLCASSASPGVAGVLDTQYFGPGTRLTVL.

V is TRBV11-2 and J is TRBJ1-2, with a tentative D call TRBD1 (5 bases). Germline V lookup: CDR1 SGHAT, CDR2 FQNNGV. The CDR3 extends over 13 amino acids. Trimming took 6 bases from V and 7 from J, leaving 15 bases between them. DNA of the CDR3: TGTGCCAGCAGTCCGTCAGGGAATGGTGGCTACACCTTC. The encoded protein is CASSPSGNGGYTF.

CDR3: CASGGVDTQYF. CDR3 coding DNA: TGTGCCAGCGGTGGGGTGGACACTCAGTACTTC. This chain links TRBV5-4 with TRBJ2-4; maybe TRBD1 (5 bases). Trimming took 7 bases from V and 12 from J, leaving 14 bases between them. The CDR3 consists of 11 residues. Per germline, CDR1 SGHNT and CDR2 YYREEE (reference sequence).

This chain links TRBV7-9 with TRBJ1-1, with D possibly matching TRBD1 (5 bases). The V end lost 5 bases, the J end lost 2 bases, and 12 bases lay between the germline ends. This CDR3 contains 14 residues. The germline V gene has CDR1 SEHNR and CDR2 FQNEAQ (reference sequence). The CDR3 bases are TGTGCCAGCAGCCCTGGGACTGCTAACACTGAAGCTTTCTTT. Translating it yields CASSPGTANTEAFF.

V usage is TRBV9 and J usage is TRBJ2-2; no firm D call. Germline V CDR1 and CDR2: SGDLS, YYNGEE. The CDR3 has 16 residues. V was clipped by 3 bases and J by 0 bases, with 12 bases between them. CDR3 in DNA: TGTGCCAGCAGCGCACCCGGGTCTACGAACACCGGGGAGCTGTTTTTT. Translation: CASSAPGSTNTGELFF.

The genes are TRBV4-3 and TRBJ2-7; possibly TRBD1 for D (5 bases). The CDR3 contains 14 residues. With 2 bases removed from V and 6 bases from J, the gap between germline ends came to 14 bases. The germline CDR1 and CDR2 sequences are LGHNA and YSLEER. CDR3 DNA sequence: TGCGCCAGCAGCCAAATGGTAGGGGTCGCCGAGCAGTACTTC. Residues: CASSQMVGVAEQYF.